A selection of T cell receptor beta chains follows, all from one sample in a study of blood T cells in healthy people across ages. TCRdb processed the 5' RACE reads anew with MiXCR; each CDR3 protein has one entry. Among about 800,000 distinct CDR3 sequences, more than 35% were seen once, and the ten largest hold 15% to 20%. Sequencing input: blood. The receptors come from a man at least 80 years old in good health. Each CDR3 is given with its conserved first and last residue. D genes are given only for firm matches. Clone size, where shown, is once, few, many, or a class for clones that have expanded.

j_gene: TRBJ2-3
d_gene: .
abundance: .
v_gene: TRBV29-1
CDR3nt: TGCAGCGTTCAAGAAGCAGATACGCAGTATTTT
CDR3aa: CSVQEADTQYF

j_gene: TRBJ2-7
d_gene: TRBD1
abundance: .
v_gene: TRBV19
CDR3nt: TGTGCCAGTAGTATCCAAACAGGGGCCTACGAGCAGTACTTC
CDR3aa: CASSIQTGAYEQYF

j_gene: TRBJ2-5
d_gene: TRBD2
abundance: .
v_gene: TRBV28
CDR3nt: TGTGCCAGTGAGACTAGCGGGGAGACTCAGTACTTC
CDR3aa: CASETSGETQYF

j_gene: TRBJ1-2
d_gene: .
abundance: many
v_gene: TRBV28
CDR3nt: TGTGCCAGCAGTGTACGCGGGGCTGATGGCTACACCTTC
CDR3aa: CASSVRGADGYTF

j_gene: TRBJ2-3
d_gene: .
abundance: .
v_gene: TRBV6-2/TRBV6-3
CDR3nt: TGTGCCAGCAGTCAGGGGAGAATCAGCACAGATACGCAGTATTTT
CDR3aa: CASSQGRISTDTQYF

j_gene: TRBJ1-2
d_gene: .
abundance: .
v_gene: TRBV20-1
CDR3nt: TGCAGTGCTAGGGACCCGGAAGGCAGCCCGGGCTATGGCTACACCTTC
CDR3aa: CSARDPEGSPGYGYTF

j_gene: TRBJ2-1
d_gene: TRBD2
abundance: few
v_gene: TRBV9
CDR3nt: TGTGCCAGCAGCGTTGCGGGAGTGGAGGGGAATCGGCAGTTCTTC
CDR3aa: CASSVAGVEGNRQFF

j_gene: TRBJ2-1
d_gene: .
abundance: few
v_gene: TRBV29-1
CDR3nt: TGCAGCGGGGGCCTACGCCATGAGCAGTTCTTC
CDR3aa: CSGGLRHEQFF

j_gene: TRBJ1-6
d_gene: TRBD1
abundance: once
v_gene: TRBV18
CDR3nt: TGTGCCAGCTCGCGGACAGGGGGCGTAGATAATTCACCCCTCCACTTT
CDR3aa: CASSRTGGVDNSPLHF

j_gene: TRBJ2-2
d_gene: TRBD2
abundance: once
v_gene: TRBV30
CDR3nt: TGTGCCTGGAGTGTACAACTAGCGGGTAGCTTTTCGAACACCGGGGAGCTGTTTTTT
CDR3aa: CAWSVQLAGSFSNTGELFF

j_gene: TRBJ2-1
d_gene: .
abundance: .
v_gene: TRBV5-1
CDR3nt: TGCGCCAGCAGCTTGGCTCAGCATGAGCAGTTCTTC
CDR3aa: CASSLAQHEQFF

j_gene: TRBJ1-4
d_gene: TRBD1
abundance: few
v_gene: TRBV14
CDR3nt: TGTGCCAGCAGCCACCCGGGACAGGGGGGAGTCGGAGAAAAACTGTTTTTT
CDR3aa: CASSHPGQGGVGEKLFF

j_gene: TRBJ2-1
d_gene: .
abundance: many
v_gene: TRBV7-3
CDR3nt: TGTGCCAGCAGCTTATCAATGGGAGGCGATGAGCAGTTCTTC
CDR3aa: CASSLSMGGDEQFF

j_gene: TRBJ2-7
d_gene: TRBD1
abundance: few
v_gene: TRBV6-5
CDR3nt: TGTGCCAGCAGTTACGCCGGGACAGGGGGCACCGAGCAGTACTTC
CDR3aa: CASSYAGTGGTEQYF

j_gene: TRBJ2-1
d_gene: .
abundance: .
v_gene: TRBV5-1
CDR3nt: TGCGCCAGCAGCCCCGTTTCGAGGGCTGAGTTCAGTGAGCAGTTCTTC
CDR3aa: CASSPVSRAEFSEQFF

j_gene: TRBJ1-5
d_gene: TRBD1
abundance: .
v_gene: TRBV3-1
CDR3nt: TGTGCCAGCAGCCAATGGACAGGGTTTGGCAATCAGCCCCAGCATTTT
CDR3aa: CASSQWTGFGNQPQHF

j_gene: TRBJ2-1
d_gene: .
abundance: few
v_gene: TRBV11-1
CDR3nt: TGTGCCAGCAGCTTATCCCGAAACTCCTACAATGAGCAGTTCTTC
CDR3aa: CASSLSRNSYNEQFF

j_gene: TRBJ2-1
d_gene: .
abundance: .
v_gene: TRBV6-2/TRBV6-3
CDR3nt: TGTGCCAGCAGTTACGAGAGAATTAGGGTCGGGAATGAGCAGTTCTTC
CDR3aa: CASSYERIRVGNEQFF

j_gene: TRBJ1-2
d_gene: .
abundance: .
v_gene: TRBV29-1
CDR3nt: TGCAGCGTGAGAAGGGCAGGGGTTCATGGCTACACCTTC
CDR3aa: CSVRRAGVHGYTF

j_gene: TRBJ2-3
d_gene: .
abundance: .
v_gene: TRBV2
CDR3nt: TGTGCCAGCAGACAACGGGTTAGTGTGGGGTCAGATACGCAGTATTTT
CDR3aa: CASRQRVSVGSDTQYF

j_gene: TRBJ2-7
d_gene: .
abundance: .
v_gene: TRBV4-2
CDR3nt: TGTGCCAGCAGCCAATTTCCCGGGACTTTAGGGGACGAGCAGTACTTC
CDR3aa: CASSQFPGTLGDEQYF

j_gene: TRBJ1-2
d_gene: TRBD1
abundance: .
v_gene: TRBV20-1
CDR3nt: TGCAGTGCTAGAGATTTGCGGACAGGGGACTATGGCTACACCTTC
CDR3aa: CSARDLRTGDYGYTF

j_gene: TRBJ2-2
d_gene: .
abundance: .
v_gene: TRBV6-6
CDR3nt: TGTGCCAGCAGTTACATCCAGGGAAAGGGCGGGGAGCTGTTTTTT
CDR3aa: CASSYIQGKGGELFF

j_gene: TRBJ1-1
d_gene: .
abundance: .
v_gene: TRBV7-9
CDR3nt: TGTGCCAGCAGCCAACGGACAGAAGAAGCTTTCTTT
CDR3aa: CASSQRTEEAFF

j_gene: TRBJ2-4
d_gene: .
abundance: .
v_gene: TRBV2
CDR3nt: TGTGCCAGCAGTGAAGCGCAGGGCCCGGGGGACATTCAGTACTTC
CDR3aa: CASSEAQGPGDIQYF

j_gene: TRBJ2-5
d_gene: .
abundance: .
v_gene: TRBV6-5
CDR3nt: TGTGCCAGCAGTTACTCGAAGGGGCAAGAGACCCAGTACTTC
CDR3aa: CASSYSKGQETQYF